Listed here are 5 T cell receptor beta chains from one sample, sequenced in a study of human T cells and chemical hapten exposure. As to time point: patch test 1, 2 weeks after DPC sensitization. Treatment given: therapeutic diphenylcyclopropenone sensitization with weekly scalp DPC. TCRdb reanalysed the RACE reads using MiXCR and keeps one entry per CDR3 protein. The table includes 75,000 to 100,000 distinct CDR3 sequences, about 11% detected once. Material: whole blood, obtained in connection with sensitization to the hapten diphenylcyclopropenone (DPC). These receptors originate from a woman in her sixties or seventies with alopecia areata. Some clones in this sample may be carry-over from other donors' samples.

This clonotype was detected many times. V gene TRBV7-2 combines with J gene TRBJ2-7; 9 nucleotides align to TRBD2. Trimming removed 3 bases from V and 2 bases from J; junction bases left unmatched: 5. In germline, CDR1 is SGHTA, CDR2 FQGNSA. The CDR3 extends over 15 amino acids. DNA for the CDR3: TGTGCCAGCAGCTTTCAAGCGGGGGGAACCTACGAGCAGTACTTC. Translation: CASSFQAGGTYEQYF.

The chain is built from TRBV3-1 and TRBJ2-1; 10 nucleotides line up with TRBD2. Germline assignment: CDR1 LGHDT and CDR2 YNNKEL (reference sequence). Losses at the gene ends were 0 bases for V and 4 bases for J; bases not matched to a gene: 3. The CDR3 is 16 amino acids. This CDR3 reads CASSQDLAGAYNEQFF. CDR3 nucleotide sequence: TGTGCCAGCAGCCAAGATCTAGCGGGGGCTTACAATGAGCAGTTCTTC.

This clonotype was counted ten times or more. The V and J genes are TRBV5-1 and TRBJ2-3; 9 bases agree with TRBD2. Per germline, CDR1 SGHRS and CDR2 YFSETQ. This CDR3 is 16 amino acids long. V shed 0 bases and J 6 bases; nucleotides not matched to a gene: 8. The CDR3 region has the DNA TGCGCCAGCAGCTTGGGGGCTAGCGGGGACCTGGATACGCAGTATTTT. Translating it yields CASSLGASGDLDTQYF.

This clonotype was observed a handful of times. V and J are TRBV7-2 and TRBJ2-7; D is possibly TRBD1 (6 bases). The CDR3 totals 15 residues. V shed 5 bases and J shed 10 bases, with 24 bases lying between them. CDR1 is SGHTA, CDR2 FQGNSA, per germline. CDR3 region: CASSPPGAATINQYF. In DNA, the CDR3 is TGTGCCAGCAGCCCCCCAGGGGCGGCCACCATTAACCAGTACTTC. Full variable domain (missing parts from reference TRBV7-2 and TRBJ2-7): GAGVSQSPSNKVTEKGKDVELRCDPISGHTALYWYRQSLGQGLEFLIYFQGNSAPDKSGLPSDRFSAERTGGSVSTLTIQRTQQEDSAVYLCASSPPGAATINQYFGPGTRLTVT.

CDR3 in amino acids: CATSTRHTGKFYEQYF. The DNA of the CDR3 is TGTGCCACCAGCACCCGCCACACGGGAAAGTTCTACGAGCAGTACTTC. The chain recombines TRBV15 with TRBJ2-7; TRBD2 might be the D (5 bases). This CDR3 contains 16 residues. Germline values: CDR1 LNHNV, CDR2 YYDKDF (reference sequence). Trimming took off 4 bases at V and 3 bases at J, with 19 bases between the two ends.